This T cell receptor beta chain was profiled in a study of regulatory T cells in long-lasting Graves disease. Time point in this sample: newly diagnosed GD, antithyroid drugs for less than 3 months. Preparation of the TCR library used RNA extracted from PBMCs. Staff took about 10 milliliters of peripheral blood and put it into EDTA tubes. CDR1 MDHEN and CDR2 SYDVKM come from the germline V gene. V lost 4 bases, J lost 0 bases, and 7 bases lay in between. The CDR3 sequence is 13 residues long. Assembly of TCR beta libraries relied on iRepertoire HTBI primers together with Arm-PCR of CDR3 regions. TCRdb reanalysed the multiplex PCR reads using MiXCR and keeps one entry per CDR3 protein. The repertoire holds approximately 470,000 distinct CDR3 sequences, with about 17% as singletons. The data also belong to a second study, concerning T cells in Graves' hyperthyroidism and ophthalmopathy. That source reports: Clinical symptoms, serum thyroxine and TRAb, thyroid ultrasound and orbital computed tomography together formed the diagnostic basis. It was a median 6.5 months before onset that the model predicted ophthalmopathy.

This receptor was taken from a man in his forties with Graves disease. The chain has TRBV28 and TRBJ2-7; TRBD1 is a possible D gene (6 bases). Sequenced here: peripheral blood mononuclear cells (PBMCs), sampled at new diagnosis, from a patient treated with antithyroid drugs. CDR3 amino acids: CASSWDISYEQYF. CDR3 DNA: TGTGCCAGCAGTTGGGACATCTCCTACGAGCAGTACTTC. The full variable domain, rest sourced from reference TRBV28 and TRBJ2-7, is DVKVTQSSRYLVKRTGEKVFLECVQDMDHENMFWYRQDPGLGLRLIYFSYDVKMKEKGDIPEGYSVSREKKERFSLILESASTNQTSMYLCASSWDISYEQYFGPGTRLTVT.